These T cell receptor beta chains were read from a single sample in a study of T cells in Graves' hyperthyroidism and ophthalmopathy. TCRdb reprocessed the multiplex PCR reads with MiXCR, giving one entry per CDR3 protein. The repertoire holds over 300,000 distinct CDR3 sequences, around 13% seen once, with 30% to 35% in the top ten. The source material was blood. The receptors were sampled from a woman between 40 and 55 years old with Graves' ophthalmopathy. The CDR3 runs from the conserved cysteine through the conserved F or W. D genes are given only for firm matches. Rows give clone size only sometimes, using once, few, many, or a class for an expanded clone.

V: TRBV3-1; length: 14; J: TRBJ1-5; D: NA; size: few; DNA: TGTGCCAGCAGCCGTGGGGGAATACCTCAGCCCCAGCATTTT; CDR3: CASSRGGIPQPQHF
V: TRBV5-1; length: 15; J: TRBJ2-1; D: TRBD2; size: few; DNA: TGCGCCAGCAGCTTGACAGCGGGGGGTAGCAATGAGCAGTTCTTC; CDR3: CASSLTAGGSNEQFF
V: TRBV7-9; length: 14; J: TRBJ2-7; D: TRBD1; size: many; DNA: TGTGCCAGCAGCACCGGGACAGCGACCTACGAGCAGTACTTC; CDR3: CASSTGTATYEQYF
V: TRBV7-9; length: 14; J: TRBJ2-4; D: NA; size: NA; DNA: TGTGCCAGCAGCTTCACAGGGAACGAAAACATTCAGTACTTC; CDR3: CASSFTGNENIQYF
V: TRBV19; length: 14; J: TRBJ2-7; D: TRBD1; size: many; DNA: TGTGCCAGTAGTAAGGGACAGGGGGCGGAAGAGCAGTACTTC; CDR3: CASSKGQGAEEQYF
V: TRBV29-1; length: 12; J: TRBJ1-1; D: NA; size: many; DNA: TGCAGCGTTGTGCGGGGTGGCACTGAAGCTTTCTTT; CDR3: CSVVRGGTEAFF
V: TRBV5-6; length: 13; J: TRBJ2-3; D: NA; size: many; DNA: TGTGCCAGCAGCTCCCAGGGCACAGATACGCAGTATTTT; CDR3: CASSSQGTDTQYF
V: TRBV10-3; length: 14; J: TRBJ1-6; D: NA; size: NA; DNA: TGTGCCATCAGTGAGTCAATCCGGGGTTCACCCCTCCACTTT; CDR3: CAISESIRGSPLHF
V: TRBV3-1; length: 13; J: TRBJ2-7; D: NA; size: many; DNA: TGTGCCAGCAGCCAGGGACGGACGGGGGAGCAGTACTTC; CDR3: CASSQGRTGEQYF
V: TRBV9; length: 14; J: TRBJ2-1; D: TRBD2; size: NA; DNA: TGTGCCAGCAGCGCCCGGGGGGGGTACAATGAGCAGTTCTTC; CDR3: CASSARGGYNEQFF
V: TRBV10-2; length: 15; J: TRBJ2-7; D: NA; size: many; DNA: TGCGCCAGCAGTGAGTCATCCGGGAGTGCCTACGAGCAGTACTTC; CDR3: CASSESSGSAYEQYF
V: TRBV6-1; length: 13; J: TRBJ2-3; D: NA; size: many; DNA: TGTGCCAGCAGTCAAGTATCGGCAGATACGCAGTATTTT; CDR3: CASSQVSADTQYF
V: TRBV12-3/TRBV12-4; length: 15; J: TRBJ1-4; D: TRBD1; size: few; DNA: TGTGCCAGCAGTTTACTGGGACAGCCTAATGAAAAACTGTTTTTT; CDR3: CASSLLGQPNEKLFF
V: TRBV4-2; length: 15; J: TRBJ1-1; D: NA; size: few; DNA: TGTGCCAGCAGCCAAGAAGGGGGGGCGTACACTGAAGCTTTCTTT; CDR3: CASSQEGGAYTEAFF
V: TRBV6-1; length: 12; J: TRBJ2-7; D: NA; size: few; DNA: TGTGCCCTTACCCATACAGGTGCCGAGCAGTACTTC; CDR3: CALTHTGAEQYF
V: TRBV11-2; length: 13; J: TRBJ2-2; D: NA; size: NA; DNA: TGTGCCAGCAGCTTAGAAAACCCCGGGGAGCTGTTTTTT; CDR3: CASSLENPGELFF
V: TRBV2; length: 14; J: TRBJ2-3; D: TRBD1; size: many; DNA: TGTGCCAGCAACCTTAGGGGGCCCACAGATACGCAGTATTTT; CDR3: CASNLRGPTDTQYF
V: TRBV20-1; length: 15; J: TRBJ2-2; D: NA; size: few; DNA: TGCAGTGCTCCCGGGGGAGGCCCGGACACCGGGGAGCTGTTTTTT; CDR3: CSAPGGGPDTGELFF
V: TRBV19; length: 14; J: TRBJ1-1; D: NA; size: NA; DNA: TGTGCCAGTAGTATGGAGGGTATCGACACTGAAGCTTTCTTT; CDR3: CASSMEGIDTEAFF
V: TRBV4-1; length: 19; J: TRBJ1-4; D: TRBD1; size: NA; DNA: TGCGCCAGCAGCCAAGATCTTCAGGGGGTCGGTGCAACTAATGAAAAACTGTTTTTT; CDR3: CASSQDLQGVGATNEKLFF
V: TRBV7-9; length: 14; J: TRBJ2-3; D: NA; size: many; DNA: TGTGCCAGCAGCTTCAGGACGCACACAGATACGCAGTATTTT; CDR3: CASSFRTHTDTQYF
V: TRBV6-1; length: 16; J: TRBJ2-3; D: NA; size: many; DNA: TGTGCCAGCAGTGACCGGACGGAGGGCAACACAGATACGCAGTATTTT; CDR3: CASSDRTEGNTDTQYF
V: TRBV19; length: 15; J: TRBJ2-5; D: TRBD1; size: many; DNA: TGTGCCAGTAGTATAGCCGGGACAGTGAAGGAGACCCAGTACTTC; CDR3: CASSIAGTVKETQYF
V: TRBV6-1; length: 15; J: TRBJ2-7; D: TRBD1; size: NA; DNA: TGTGCCGGAACCCGGGGGACAGGGGCCGTCTACGAGCAGTACTTC; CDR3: CAGTRGTGAVYEQYF